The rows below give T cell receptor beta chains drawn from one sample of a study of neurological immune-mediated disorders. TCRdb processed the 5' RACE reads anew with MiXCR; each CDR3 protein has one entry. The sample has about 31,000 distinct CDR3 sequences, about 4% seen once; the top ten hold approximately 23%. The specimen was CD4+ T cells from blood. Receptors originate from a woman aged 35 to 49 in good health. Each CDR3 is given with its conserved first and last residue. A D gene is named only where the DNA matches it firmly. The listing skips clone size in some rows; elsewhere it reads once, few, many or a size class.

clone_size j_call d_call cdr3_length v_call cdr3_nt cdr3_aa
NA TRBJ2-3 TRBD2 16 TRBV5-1 TGCTCCAGCAGCAGTGGACTAGCGGGACTCACAGATACGCAGTATTTT CSSSSGLAGLTDTQYF
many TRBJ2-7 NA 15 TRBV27 TGTGCCAGCCGACCCGGAACAGGGCCGGTGCACGAGCAGTACTTC CASRPGTGPVHEQYF
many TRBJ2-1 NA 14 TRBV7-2 TGTGCCAGCAGCTTAGTTTCCGCGTACAATGAGCAGTTCTTC CASSLVSAYNEQFF
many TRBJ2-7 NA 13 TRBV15 TGTGCCACCAGCTTGGAGAGGATCTACGAGCAGTACTTC CATSLERIYEQYF
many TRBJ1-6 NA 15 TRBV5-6 TGTGCCAGCAGCTTGGCCGGGGTAGGGAATTCACCCCTCCACTTT CASSLAGVGNSPLHF
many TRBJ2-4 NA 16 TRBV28 TGTGCCAGCAGTTCACCACAGGGGGGGGCCAAAAACATTCAGTACTTC CASSSPQGGAKNIQYF
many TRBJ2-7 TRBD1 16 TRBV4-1 TGCGCCAGCAGCCAAGCGCCCGGGACAGGGCACTACGAGCAGTACTTC CASSQAPGTGHYEQYF
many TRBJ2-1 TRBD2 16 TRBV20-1 TGCAGTGCTAGCCCGAGCCCGGGACTAGCGGGAGAGGAGCAGTTCTTC CSASPSPGLAGEEQFF
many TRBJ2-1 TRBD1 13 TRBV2 TGTGCCACGGGGACAGGGGGGTACAATGAGCAGTTCTTC CATGTGGYNEQFF
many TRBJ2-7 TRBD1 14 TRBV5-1 TGCGCCAGCAGCTACCGGGGACAGTCAGGCGAGCAGTACTTC CASSYRGQSGEQYF
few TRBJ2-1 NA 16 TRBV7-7 TGTGCTAGCAGCTCCGGCGGTGGCCCGCGAATGAATGAGCAGTTCTTC CASSSGGGPRMNEQFF
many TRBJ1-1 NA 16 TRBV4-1 TGCGCCAGCAGCCAAGACCCAACTGGACCGAACACTGAAGCTTTCTTT CASSQDPTGPNTEAFF
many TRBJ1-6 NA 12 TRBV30 TGTGCCTGGAGTGAAGGAGATTCACCCCTCCACTTT CAWSEGDSPLHF
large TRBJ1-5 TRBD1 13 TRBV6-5 TGTGCCAGCAGTGAACAGGGGGCTCAGCCCCAGCATTTT CASSEQGAQPQHF
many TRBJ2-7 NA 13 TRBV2 TGTGCCAGCAGGATCACGACCTCCTACGAGCAGTACTTC CASRITTSYEQYF
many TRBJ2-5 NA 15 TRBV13 TGTGCCAGCAGCTCAAGAGTGATGAGGCAAGAGACCCAGTACTTC CASSSRVMRQETQYF
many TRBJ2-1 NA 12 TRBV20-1 TGCAGTGTCCACGGACTGCCGGATGAGCAGTTCTTC CSVHGLPDEQFF
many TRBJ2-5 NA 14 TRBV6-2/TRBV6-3 TGTGCCAGCAGTTACTTCTCGGAGGTGGAGACCCAGTACTTC CASSYFSEVETQYF
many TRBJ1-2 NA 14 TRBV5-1 TGCGCCAGCAGCTTGGCCAGGACAGACTATGGCTACACCTTC CASSLARTDYGYTF
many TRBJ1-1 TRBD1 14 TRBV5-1 TGCGCCAGCACCCGGACAGGGGAGAACACTGAAGCTTTCTTT CASTRTGENTEAFF
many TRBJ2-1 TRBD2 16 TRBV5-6 TGTGCCAGCAGCCTGGGAACCGGGACTAGCGGGAGCACGCAGTTCTTC CASSLGTGTSGSTQFF
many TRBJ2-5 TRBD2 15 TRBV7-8 TGTGCCAGCAGTGTCCAACGGGGGGGCTGGGAGACCCAGTACTTC CASSVQRGGWETQYF
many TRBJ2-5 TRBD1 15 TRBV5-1 TGCGCCAGCAGCCCGGACAGGGTGGAGCAAGAGACCCAGTACTTC CASSPDRVEQETQYF
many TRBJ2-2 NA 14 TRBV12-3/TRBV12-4 TGTGCCAGCAGTTCGCAGGGGATGACCGGGGAGCTGTTTTTT CASSSQGMTGELFF
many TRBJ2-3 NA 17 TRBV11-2 TGTGCCAGCAGCCGCGGACCCCTTCTGGGGAGCACAGATACGCAGTATTTT CASSRGPLLGSTDTQYF
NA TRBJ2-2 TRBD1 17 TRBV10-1 TGCGCCAGCAGCCCCAGGCCCCTGACAGGGATAACCGGGGAGCTGTTTTTT CASSPRPLTGITGELFF
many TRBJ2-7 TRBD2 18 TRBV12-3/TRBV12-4 TGTGCCAGCAGTTTAAATCTCGCGGGAGGGCCCAAGGCCTACGAGCAGTACTTC CASSLNLAGGPKAYEQYF
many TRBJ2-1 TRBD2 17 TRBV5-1 TGCGCCAGCAGCCCAATACTAAACCTAGCGGGAGGGAATGAGCAGTTCTTC CASSPILNLAGGNEQFF
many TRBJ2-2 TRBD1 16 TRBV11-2 TGTGCCAGCAGCTTAGTTGGGGACAGGGGTCCCGGGGAGCTGTTTTTT CASSLVGDRGPGELFF
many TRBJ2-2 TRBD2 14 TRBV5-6 TGTGCCAGCAGCCGAGCGGGGGGAACCGGGGAGCTGTTTTTT CASSRAGGTGELFF
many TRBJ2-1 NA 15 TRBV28 TGTGCCAGCAGTTTTCTCCGGGGCGGCTACAATGAGCAGTTCTTC CASSFLRGGYNEQFF
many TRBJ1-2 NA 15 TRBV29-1 TGCAGCCAATACCATAGGACACCGGCTAACTATGGCTACACCTTC CSQYHRTPANYGYTF
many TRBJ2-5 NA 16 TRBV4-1 TGCGCCAGCAGCCATCTTTCGCCCTCCCGCAGGGAGACCCAGTACTTC CASSHLSPSRRETQYF
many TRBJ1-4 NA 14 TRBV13 TGTGCCAGCAGCTTAGGGCAGTGGGGTGAAAAACTGTTTTTT CASSLGQWGEKLFF
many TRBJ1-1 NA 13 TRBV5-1 TGCGCCAGCAGCTCCCTCGGTGACACTGAAGCTTTCTTT CASSSLGDTEAFF
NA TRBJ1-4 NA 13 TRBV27 TGTGCCAGCAAGGAGTCAACTAATGAAAAACTGTTTTTT CASKESTNEKLFF
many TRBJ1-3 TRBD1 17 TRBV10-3 TGTGCCATCAGTGAGTCGAGAGACAGGGCCTCTGGAAACACCATATATTTT CAISESRDRASGNTIYF
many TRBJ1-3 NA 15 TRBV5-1 TGCGCCAGCAGCTTGGGTCCCGGGGAAGGAAACACCATATATTTT CASSLGPGEGNTIYF
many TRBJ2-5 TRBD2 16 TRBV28 TGTGCCAGCAGCACTAGCGGGGGGCCCGACAGAGGGACCCAGTACTTC CASSTSGGPDRGTQYF
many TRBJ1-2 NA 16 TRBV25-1 TGTGCCAGCAGTGAATCGGGAGGCAGGGCGTTAAGGGGCTACACCTTC CASSESGGRALRGYTF
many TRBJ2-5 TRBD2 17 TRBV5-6 TGTGCCAGCAGCTTGGGAGGGACTAGCGGGGGTGAAGAGACCCAGTACTTC CASSLGGTSGGEETQYF
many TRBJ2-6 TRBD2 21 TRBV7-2 TGTGCCAGCAGCTCATTCGGACAGCGGGGGGGGGCTTTCTCTGGGGCCAACGTCCTGACTTTC CASSSFGQRGGAFSGANVLTF
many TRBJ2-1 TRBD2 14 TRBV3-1 TGTGCCAGCAGCCGAGGACTAGCGGGGGGTGAGCAGTTCTTC CASSRGLAGGEQFF
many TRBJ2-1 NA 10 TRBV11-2 TGTGCCAGCGGGGAAAATGAGCAGTTCTTC CASGENEQFF
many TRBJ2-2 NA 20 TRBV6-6 TGTGCCAGCAGAAAAACCTTATCACTAGGAGGACTCGCGAACACCGGGGAGCTGTTTTTT CASRKTLSLGGLANTGELFF
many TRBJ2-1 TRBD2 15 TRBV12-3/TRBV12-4 TGTGCCAGCAGTTTCGGGACTACCACCTACAATGAGCAGTTCTTC CASSFGTTTYNEQFF
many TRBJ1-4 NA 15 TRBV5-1 TGCGCCAGCAGCTTGTATGCAGGGGCGGGTGAAAAACTGTTTTTT CASSLYAGAGEKLFF
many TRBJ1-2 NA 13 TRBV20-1 TGCAGTGCTAGAGATCCGAGGAACTATGGCTACACCTTC CSARDPRNYGYTF
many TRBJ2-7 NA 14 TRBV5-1 TGCGCCAGCAGCTTTAATCCAGGGGACAACGAGCAGTACTTC CASSFNPGDNEQYF
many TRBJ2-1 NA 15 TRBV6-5 TGTGCCAGCAGAATGGCGGGGACGGCTTACAATGAGCAGTTCTTC CASRMAGTAYNEQFF
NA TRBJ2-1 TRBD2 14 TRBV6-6 TGTGCCAGCAGCAACACCGGGACTACCAATGAGCAGTTCTTC CASSNTGTTNEQFF